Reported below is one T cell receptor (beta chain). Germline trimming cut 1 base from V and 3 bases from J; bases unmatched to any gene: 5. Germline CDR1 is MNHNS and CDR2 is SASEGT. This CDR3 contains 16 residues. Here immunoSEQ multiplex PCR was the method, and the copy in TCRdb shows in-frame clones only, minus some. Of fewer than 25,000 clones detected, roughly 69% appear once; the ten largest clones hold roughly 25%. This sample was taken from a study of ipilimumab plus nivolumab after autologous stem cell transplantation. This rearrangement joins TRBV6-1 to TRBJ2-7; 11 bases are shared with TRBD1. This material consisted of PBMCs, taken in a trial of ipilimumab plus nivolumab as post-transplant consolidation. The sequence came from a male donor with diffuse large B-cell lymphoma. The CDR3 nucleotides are TGTGCCAGCAGTGAAGAGGTGGGGACAGGGGGCTACGAGCAGTACTTC. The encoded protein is CASSEEVGTGGYEQYF.